The 24 T cell receptor beta chains reported below all come from one sample, sequenced in a study of early T cells in non-severe SARS-CoV-2 infection (dated by TCRdb to 2020 to 2022). The library was made by 5' RACE. The sample was run on a NextSeq 500. TCRdb reran the public reads through fastp at Q25 and MiXCR, keeping productive beta chains. Here each entry gathers all rows of one CDR3 protein and keeps the most common genes and DNA. Across this sample there are roughly 86,000 distinct CDR3 sequences, with about 15% seen only once. The ten largest account for about 0.58% of the sample. The sequenced material came from whole blood. Receptors were obtained from an adult who was a healthcare worker with PCR-confirmed SARS-CoV-2 infection or an uninfected control (not recorded which).

The chain couples TRBV5-5 to TRBJ1-5, with D unclear. This CDR3 region has 15 residues. The ends were cut back, 0 bases at V and 0 bases at J, with 7 bases in the middle. Germline V gene sequence: CDR1 SGHKS, CDR2 YYEKEE (reference sequence). CDR3 DNA sequence: TGTGCCAGCAGCTTGGCCACCCTTAGCAATCAGCCCCAGCATTTT. Translation gives CASSLATLSNQPQHF.

This clonotype was seen more than once but under ten times. The chain recombines TRBV28 with TRBJ1-1; 8 bases are shared with TRBD1. This CDR3 is built from 13 residues. Germline V gene sequence: CDR1 MDHEN, CDR2 SYDVKM. The V segment lost 7 bases and the J segment 4 bases; nucleotides outside the gene matches: 5. Here the CDR3 DNA reads TGTGCCAGCATTACAGGGGGTGGCACTGAAGCTTTCTTT. This gives the protein CASITGGGTEAFF.

This clonotype showed up many times. V usage is TRBV6-1 and J usage is TRBJ1-2; D may be TRBD1 (5 bases). With 2 bases removed from V and 4 bases from J, the gap between germline ends came to 14 bases. The CDR3 is 15 amino acids. The V gene's germline CDR1 is MNHNS and CDR2 SASEGT. CDR3 sequence reads: CASSEKGVMPYGYTF. DNA for the CDR3: TGTGCCAGCAGTGAAAAAGGGGTAATGCCCTATGGCTACACCTTC.

The rearrangement links TRBV19 to TRBJ2-1; D is undetermined. V shed 7 bases and J shed 0 bases, with 13 bases lying between them. CDR3 length: 15 amino acids. CDR1 and CDR2 from the germline V gene are LNHDA and SQIVND (reference sequence). In DNA form, the CDR3 reads TGTGCCAGTACCCCCCCCCAGAGCTCCTACAATGAGCAGTTCTTC. Translation: CASTPPQSSYNEQFF.

This chain links TRBV12-3 or TRBV12-4 with TRBJ2-1; 7 nucleotides agree with TRBD1. Trimming took 5 bases from V and 8 from J; bases not matched to a gene: 9. The CDR3 loop spans 14 amino acids. CDR3 sequence (DNA): TGTGCCAGCAGTCCGGGACAGCCTAGGGATGAGCAGTTCTTC. Its translation: CASSPGQPRDEQFF.

This clonotype was detected only a few times. The rearrangement links TRBV12-3 or TRBV12-4 to TRBJ1-1; TRBD1 is a possible D gene (6 bases). This CDR3 contains 14 residues. V was shortened by 8 bases and J by 5 bases, with 18 bases between the two germline ends. In nucleotides, the CDR3 is TGTGCCAGCGGGAATGGCAGGGGCGGGACTGAAGCTTTCTTT. It yields the protein CASGNGRGGTEAFF.

In this sample, this clonotype turned up a few times. This rearrangement joins TRBV6-6 to TRBJ1-5; D not certain. CDR3 length: 14 amino acids. Germline CDR1 MNHNY, CDR2 SVGAGI (reference sequence). Trimming stripped 6 bases from V and 6 bases from J, with 15 bases between. CDR3 nucleotide sequence: TGTGCCAGCAGAACCGGGCAGAGGATTCAGCCCCAGCATTTT. Translating gives CASRTGQRIQPQHF.

This clonotype was detected a few times. The rearrangement uses TRBV7-2 and TRBJ1-2; 7 bases agree with TRBD1. V dropped 0 bases and J dropped 4; count of bases not matched to a gene: 8. CDR1 SGHTA and CDR2 FQGNSA come from the germline V gene. The CDR3 consists of 16 residues. The CDR3, as DNA: TGTGCCAGCAGCTTAGCAGGGGGCACAGGAACCTATGGCTACACCTTC. It translates to CASSLAGGTGTYGYTF. The full variable domain, its missing parts supplied by reference TRBV7-2 and TRBJ1-2, is GAGVSQSPSNKVTEKGKDVELRCDPISGHTALYWYRQSLGQGLEFLIYFQGNSAPDKSGLPSDRFSAERTGGSVSTLTIQRTQQEDSAVYLCASSLAGGTGTYGYTFGSGTRLTVV.

The rearrangement links TRBV10-3 to TRBJ2-1; unclear D gene. The germline V gene encodes CDR1 ENHRY and CDR2 SYGVKD. The CDR3 contains 11 residues. The ends were cut back, 4 bases at V and 5 bases at J, with 3 bases in the middle. CDR3 bases: TGTGCCATCAGTGTTCACAATGAGCAGTTCTTC. As protein: CAISVHNEQFF.

The chain is built from TRBV7-8 and TRBJ1-5, with D unresolved. The CDR3 spans 13 residues. Germline assignment: CDR1 SGHVS and CDR2 FQNEAQ. Trimming removed 1 base from V and 12 bases from J, with 13 bases in between. CDR3 nucleotides: TGTGCCAGCAGCTTAGGACGGTTAGGTTTCCAGCATTTT. Its protein product is CASSLGRLGFQHF.

The V call is TRBV6-1, the J call TRBJ2-6; D is perhaps TRBD1 (5 bases). The germline CDR1 and CDR2 sequences are MNHNS and SASEGT. With 5 bases removed from V and 0 bases from J, the gap between germline ends came to 11 bases. The CDR3 is made up of 16 amino acids. CDR3 in DNA: TGTGCCAGCAGTAGACAGAAAATCTCTGGGGCCAACGTCCTGACTTTC. Translating gives CASSRQKISGANVLTF.

This clonotype showed up many times. V is TRBV5-1 and J is TRBJ2-7, with D perhaps assigned TRBD1 or TRBD2 (5 bases each). V lost 4 bases, J lost 5 bases, and 13 bases lay in between. Germline V gene sequence: CDR1 SGHRS, CDR2 YFSETQ. The CDR3 is 13 amino acids. CDR3 amino acids: CASSKQLGDEQYV. DNA for the CDR3: TGCGCCAGCAGCAAGCAGTTGGGGGACGAGCAGTACGTC.

The chain combines TRBV14 with TRBJ2-3; 8 nucleotides match TRBD2. V dropped 2 bases and J dropped 4; count of bases not matched to a gene: 2. This CDR3 has 14 amino acids. From germline, CDR1 is SGHDN and CDR2 FVKESK. CDR3 sequence: CASSQLGLADTQYF. CDR3 DNA sequence: TGTGCCAGCAGCCAATTGGGACTAGCAGATACGCAGTATTTT.

The rearrangement links TRBV11-2 to TRBJ2-1; D not resolved. CDR1 SGHAT and CDR2 FQNNGV come from the germline V gene. The CDR3 is 18 amino acids. The V and J ends lost 3 bases and 0 bases respectively, with 18 bases between them. CDR3 DNA: TGTGCCAGCAGCTTTGGGGTGATAACCGATAGCTCCTACAATGAGCAGTTCTTC. Translated: CASSFGVITDSSYNEQFF.

The J gene is TRBJ2-3, the V gene TRBV7-2, with 7 bases that match TRBD2. Per germline, CDR1 SGHTA and CDR2 FQGNSA. V shed 2 bases, J shed 4 bases, and the junction held 12 bases outside the gene matches. CDR3 length equals 17 residues. CDR3 sequence: CASSLKWGGITADTQYF. DNA for the CDR3: TGTGCCAGCAGCTTAAAGTGGGGGGGAATCACCGCAGATACGCAGTATTTT.

This rearrangement joins TRBV20-1 to TRBJ2-3, with TRBD1 matching over 8 bases. This CDR3 is 16 amino acids long. The ends lost 5 bases at V and 6 bases at J; junction bases unmatched: 16. From germline, CDR1 is DFQATT and CDR2 SNEGSKA (reference sequence). CDR3 DNA: TGCAGTGCTCAAAACGTTCCGGGACAGGCAGTCGATACGCAGTATTTT. It translates to CSAQNVPGQAVDTQYF.

The chain recombines TRBV4-1 with TRBJ1-2; possibly TRBD1 for D (5 bases). Trimming removed 0 bases at V and 4 bases at J, with 12 bases between. This CDR3 comprises 15 residues. Germline CDR1 reads MGHRA; CDR2 reads YSYEKL. The chain's CDR3 is CASSQEAGAGYGYTF. The DNA of the CDR3 is TGCGCCAGCAGCCAAGAAGCCGGGGCTGGCTATGGCTACACCTTC.

This chain uses TRBV5-1 with TRBJ1-6, with TRBD1 as a possible D gene (5 bases). CDR3 length: 16 residues. Trimming removed 0 bases from V and 5 bases from J, with 12 bases in between. CDR1 and CDR2 from the germline V gene are SGHRS and YFSETQ. The CDR3 DNA reads as TGCGCCAGCAGCTTGGACGGGGGGGTAAATAATTCACCCCTCCACTTT. This codes for CASSLDGGVNNSPLHF.

This clonotype has just a few counts. V and J are TRBV7-6 and TRBJ2-2; TRBD1 agrees at 9 bases. The germline V gene encodes CDR1 SGHVS and CDR2 FNYEAQ. The V segment lost 2 bases and the J segment 5 bases; nucleotides outside the gene matches: 6. This CDR3 has 16 amino acids. CDR3 sequence: CASSLRQGELTGELFF. CDR3 DNA: TGTGCCAGCAGCTTAAGACAGGGGGAGTTAACCGGGGAGCTGTTTTTT.

The rearrangement joins TRBV11-2 to TRBJ2-3, with 9 bases identical to TRBD1. Germline V lookup: CDR1 SGHAT, CDR2 FQNNGV. The CDR3 has 16 residues. The J segment lost 0 bases and the V segment lost 3 bases, leaving 4 bases of the junction unmatched. The CDR3: CASSLGQGRSTDTQYF. CDR3 in DNA: TGTGCCAGCAGCTTGGGACAGGGACGGAGCACAGATACGCAGTATTTT. The variable domain in full, completed from reference TRBV11-2 and TRBJ2-3, reads EAGVAQSPRYKIIEKRQSVAFWCNPISGHATLYWYQQILGQGPKLLIQFQNNGVVDDSQLPKDRFSAERLKGVDSTLKIQPAKLEDSAVYLCASSLGQGRSTDTQYFGPGTRLTVL.

A few counts support this clonotype. The chain uses TRBV25-1 and TRBJ1-2, with D possibly being TRBD1 (5 bases). Deletions cut 1 base from V and 4 bases from J, with 13 bases between. The CDR3 is made up of 15 amino acids. Germline lookup yields CDR1 MGHDK and CDR2 SYGVNS. CDR3 sequence (DNA): TGTGCCAGCAGTGAATCTTTGGGGGTGGCCTATGGCTACACCTTC. Its translation: CASSESLGVAYGYTF.

The rearrangement uses TRBV6-1 and TRBJ1-1, with D possibly being TRBD1 (5 bases). Between the trimmed V and J ends, which lost 7 bases and 0 bases, there was a span of 12 bases. This CDR3 has 14 residues. The germline CDR1 and CDR2 sequences are MNHNS and SASEGT. The CDR3 nucleotides read TGTGCCAGCACCCCGACAGCCTTGAACACTGAAGCTTTCTTT. Protein: CASTPTALNTEAFF.

This clonotype turned up a few times. The J gene is TRBJ2-7, the V gene TRBV29-1; TRBD1 might be the D (5 bases). The CDR3 length is 12 residues. Germline lookup yields CDR1 SQVTM and CDR2 ANQGSEA. Deletions cut 6 bases from V and 0 bases from J, with 9 bases between. In DNA, the CDR3 is TGCAGCGTGCTGACAGCCTCCTACGAGCAGTACGTC. Translation: CSVLTASYEQYV.

The chain combines TRBV11-2 with TRBJ2-3, with TRBD2 as a possible D gene (7 bases). V was trimmed by 1 base and J by 3 bases, leaving 17 bases between them. The length of the CDR3 is 17 residues. Germline V gene data show CDR1 as SGHAT and CDR2 as FQNNGV. CDR3 coding DNA: TGTGCCAGCAGCTTAGCTTGGCGGGGGCCTTCTACAGATACGCAGTATTTT. Amino acids: CASSLAWRGPSTDTQYF.